This T cell receptor beta chain was found in a study of blood T cell repertoires in COVID-19. The table came from immunoSEQ multiplex PCR; TCRdb's copy has only in-frame clones and leaves some out. The table records about 190,000 clones, around 84% of them present only once. Germline-derived CDR1 and CDR2 are MGHDK and SYGVNS. Trimming left V 2 bases short and J 3 bases short, with 7 bases between. The CDR3 sequence is 14 residues long. This sequence originates from a woman younger than 45 who had recovered from COVID-19. This rearrangement joins TRBV25-1 to TRBJ2-2; D is undetermined. Sample: PBMCs or T cells enriched from blood (not recorded which). The CDR3 bases are TGTGCCAGCAGTGAAATAGAGGACACCGGGGAGCTGTTTTTT. Translating it yields CASSEIEDTGELFF.